This paragraph covers one T cell receptor (beta chain) sequence. The antigen remains undetermined. The CDR3 extends over 12 amino acids. Per the germline V gene, CDR1 is ENHRY and CDR2 is SYGVKD. Trimming left V 5 bases short and J 8 bases short, with 9 bases between. The data derive from a study of cytomegalovirus exposure and HLA in healthy donors. Study-level background: Tens of millions of unique TCRs from HLA-typed donors were held in an early data release.

Study-level points and caveats: Researchers reported in a later analysis that common viral pathogens appeared linked to several top clusters. A reported reduction in N-insertions relative to the roughly 710-donor mean was seen in an Asian-associated ancestry cluster in a later analysis.

The PCR made use of 60 Vbeta and 13 Jbeta primers. Libraries were prepared by immunoSEQ multiplex PCR; TCRdb keeps only in-frame clonotypes and omits some of them. The sample lists roughly 100,000 clones, about 76% occurring once. This chain joins TRBV10-3 and TRBJ1-4; a possible D gene is TRBD1 (6 bases). Sequencing was carried out using PBMCs. The receptor was isolated from a woman between 35 and 50 years old in good health and CMV-seronegative. CDR3 nucleotide sequence: TGTGCCATCAGTACTACAGGGGAAAAACTGTTTTTT. It codes for CAISTTGEKLFF.